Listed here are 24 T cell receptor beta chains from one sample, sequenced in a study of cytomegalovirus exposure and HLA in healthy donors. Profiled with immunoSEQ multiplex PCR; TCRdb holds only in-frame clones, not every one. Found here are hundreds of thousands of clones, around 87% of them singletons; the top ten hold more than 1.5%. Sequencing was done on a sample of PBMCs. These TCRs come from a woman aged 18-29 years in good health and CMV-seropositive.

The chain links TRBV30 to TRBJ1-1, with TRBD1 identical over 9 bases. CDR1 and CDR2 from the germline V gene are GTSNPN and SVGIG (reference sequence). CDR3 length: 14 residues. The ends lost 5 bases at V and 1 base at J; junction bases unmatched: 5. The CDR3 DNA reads TGTGCCTGGGGTGGGGGACAGGGGAACACTGAAGCTTTCTTT. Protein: CAWGGGQGNTEAFF.

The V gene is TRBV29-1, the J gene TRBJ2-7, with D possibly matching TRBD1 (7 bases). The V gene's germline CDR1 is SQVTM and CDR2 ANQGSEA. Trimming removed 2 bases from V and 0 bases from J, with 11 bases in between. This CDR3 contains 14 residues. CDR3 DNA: TGCAGCGTTGAATCGGGGGACAGCTCCTACGAGCAGTACTTC. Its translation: CSVESGDSSYEQYF.

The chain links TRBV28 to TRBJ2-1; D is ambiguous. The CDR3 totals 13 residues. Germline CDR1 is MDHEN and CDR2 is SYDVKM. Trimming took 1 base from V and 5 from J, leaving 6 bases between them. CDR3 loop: CASSLFFHNEQFF. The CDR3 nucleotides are TGTGCCAGCAGTTTATTCTTCCACAATGAGCAGTTCTTC.

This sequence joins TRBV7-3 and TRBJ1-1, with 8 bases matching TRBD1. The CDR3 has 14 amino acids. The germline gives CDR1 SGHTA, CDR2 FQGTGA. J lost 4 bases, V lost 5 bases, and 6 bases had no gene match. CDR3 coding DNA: TGTGCCAGCAGCGGACAGGGCGAGGGCACTGAAGCTTTCTTT. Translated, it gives CASSGQGEGTEAFF.

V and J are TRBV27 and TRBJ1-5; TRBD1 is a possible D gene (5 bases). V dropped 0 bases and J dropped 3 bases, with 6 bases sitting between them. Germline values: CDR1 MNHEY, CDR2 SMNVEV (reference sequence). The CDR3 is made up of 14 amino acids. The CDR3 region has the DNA TGTGCCAGCAGTTTATCGGACACCAATCAGCCCCAGCATTTT. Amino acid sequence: CASSLSDTNQPQHF.

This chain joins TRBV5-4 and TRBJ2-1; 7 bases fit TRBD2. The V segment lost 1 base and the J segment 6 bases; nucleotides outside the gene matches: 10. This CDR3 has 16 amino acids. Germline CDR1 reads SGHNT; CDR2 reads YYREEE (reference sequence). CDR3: CASSLRGTGLTNEQFF. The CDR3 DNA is TGTGCCAGCAGCTTGCGGGGGACGGGACTAACCAATGAGCAGTTCTTC.

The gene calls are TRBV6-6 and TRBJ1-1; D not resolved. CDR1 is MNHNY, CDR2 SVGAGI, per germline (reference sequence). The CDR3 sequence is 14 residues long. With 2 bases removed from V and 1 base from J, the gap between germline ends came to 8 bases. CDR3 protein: CASSYLQRNTEAFF. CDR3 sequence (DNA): TGTGCCAGCAGTTACCTACAGAGGAACACTGAAGCTTTCTTT.

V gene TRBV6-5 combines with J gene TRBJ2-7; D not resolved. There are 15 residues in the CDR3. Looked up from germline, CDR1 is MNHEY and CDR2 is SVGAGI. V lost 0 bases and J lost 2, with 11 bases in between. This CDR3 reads CASSYSPTDPYEQYF. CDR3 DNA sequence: TGTGCCAGCAGTTACTCTCCAACAGATCCCTACGAGCAGTACTTC.

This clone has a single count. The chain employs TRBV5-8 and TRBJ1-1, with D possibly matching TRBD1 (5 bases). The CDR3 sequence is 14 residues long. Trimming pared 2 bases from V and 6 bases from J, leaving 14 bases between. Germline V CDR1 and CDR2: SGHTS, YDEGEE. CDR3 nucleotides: TGTGCCAGCAGCTTTATGACAGCTAACGCTGAAGCTTTCTTT. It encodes CASSFMTANAEAFF.

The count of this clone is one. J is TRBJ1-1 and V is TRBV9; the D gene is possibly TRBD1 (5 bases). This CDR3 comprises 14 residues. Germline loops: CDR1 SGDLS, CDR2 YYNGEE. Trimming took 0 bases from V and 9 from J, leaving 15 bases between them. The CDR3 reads CASSVAGQEGKAFF. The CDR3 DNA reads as TGTGCCAGCAGCGTAGCTGGGCAGGAGGGGAAAGCTTTCTTT. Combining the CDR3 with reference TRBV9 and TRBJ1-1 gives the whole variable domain DSGVTQTPKHLITATGQRVTLRCSPRSGDLSVYWYQQSLDQGLQFLIQYYNGEERAKGNILERFSAQQFPDLHSELNLSSLELGDSALYFCASSVAGQEGKAFFGQGTRLTVV.

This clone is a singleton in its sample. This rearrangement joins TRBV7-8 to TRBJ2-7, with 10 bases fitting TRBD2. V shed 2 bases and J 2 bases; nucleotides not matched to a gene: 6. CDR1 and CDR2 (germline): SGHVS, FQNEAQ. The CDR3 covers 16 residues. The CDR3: CASSLIGLAATYEQYF. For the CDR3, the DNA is TGTGCCAGCAGCTTAATTGGACTAGCGGCAACCTACGAGCAGTACTTC.

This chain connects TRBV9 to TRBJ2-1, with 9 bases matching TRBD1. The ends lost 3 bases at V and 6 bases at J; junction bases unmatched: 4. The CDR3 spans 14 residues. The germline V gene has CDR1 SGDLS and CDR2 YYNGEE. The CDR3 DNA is TGTGCCAGCAGCGCCGCGGACAGGGGCAATGAGCAGTTCTTC. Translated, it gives CASSAADRGNEQFF.

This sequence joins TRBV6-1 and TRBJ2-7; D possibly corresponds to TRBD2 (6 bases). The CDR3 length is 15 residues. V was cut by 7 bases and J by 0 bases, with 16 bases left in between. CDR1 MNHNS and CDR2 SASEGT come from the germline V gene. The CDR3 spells CASTLLGGSSYEQYF. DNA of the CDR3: TGTGCCAGCACCTTACTGGGGGGTAGCTCCTACGAGCAGTACTTC.

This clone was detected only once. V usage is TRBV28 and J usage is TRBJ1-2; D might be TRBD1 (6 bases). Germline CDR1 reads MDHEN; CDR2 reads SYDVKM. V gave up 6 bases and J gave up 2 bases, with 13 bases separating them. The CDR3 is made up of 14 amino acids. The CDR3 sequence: CASRTGSRNYGYTF. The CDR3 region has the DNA TGTGCCAGCAGAACAGGGAGTAGGAACTATGGCTACACCTTC.

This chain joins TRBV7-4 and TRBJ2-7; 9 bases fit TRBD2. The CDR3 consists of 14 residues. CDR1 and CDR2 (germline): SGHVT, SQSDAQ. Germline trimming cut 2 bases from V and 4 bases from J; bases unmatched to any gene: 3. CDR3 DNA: TGTGCCAGCAGCTTAAGGCGGGAGGGGTACGAGCAGTACTTC. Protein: CASSLRREGYEQYF.

CDR3 bases: TGTGCCAGCAGGAATCGACTAGCGGGAGTGAAAGATACGCAGTATTTT. Amino acids: CASRNRLAGVKDTQYF. The rearrangement joins TRBV28 to TRBJ2-3, with TRBD2 matching over 12 bases. J was trimmed by 5 bases and V by 6 bases; bases with no gene match: 9. In germline, CDR1 is MDHEN, CDR2 SYDVKM. The CDR3 is 16 residues long.

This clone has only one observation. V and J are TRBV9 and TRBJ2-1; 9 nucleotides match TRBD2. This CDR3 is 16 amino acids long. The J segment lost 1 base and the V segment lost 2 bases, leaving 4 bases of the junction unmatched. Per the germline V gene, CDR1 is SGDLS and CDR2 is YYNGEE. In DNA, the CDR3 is TGTGCCAGCAGCGTTTCTAGCGGGATGTCCTACAATGAGCAGTTCTTC. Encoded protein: CASSVSSGMSYNEQFF.

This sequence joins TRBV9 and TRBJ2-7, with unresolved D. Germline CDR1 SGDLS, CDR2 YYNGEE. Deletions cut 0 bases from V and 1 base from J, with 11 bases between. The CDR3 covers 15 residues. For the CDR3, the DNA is TGTGCCAGCAGCGTAGACTATACCTCTTCCTACGAGCAGTACTTC. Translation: CASSVDYTSSYEQYF.

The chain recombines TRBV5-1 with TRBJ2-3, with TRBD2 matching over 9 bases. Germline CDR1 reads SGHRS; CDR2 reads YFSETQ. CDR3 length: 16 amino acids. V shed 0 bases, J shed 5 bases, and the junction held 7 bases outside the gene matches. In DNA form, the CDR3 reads TGCGCCAGCAGCTTGGCCCTAGCGGGACGGGGAGATACGCAGTATTTT. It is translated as CASSLALAGRGDTQYF. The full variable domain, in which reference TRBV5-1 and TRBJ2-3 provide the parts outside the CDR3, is KAGVTQTPRYLIKTRGQQVTLSCSPISGHRSVSWYQQTPGQGLQFLFEYFSETQRNKGNFPGRFSGRQFSNSRSEMNVSTLELGDSALYLCASSLALAGRGDTQYFGPGTRLTVL.

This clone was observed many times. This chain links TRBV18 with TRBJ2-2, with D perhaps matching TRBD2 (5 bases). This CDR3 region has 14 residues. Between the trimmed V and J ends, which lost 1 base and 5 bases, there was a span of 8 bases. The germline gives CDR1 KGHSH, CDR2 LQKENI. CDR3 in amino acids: CASSPLARTGELFF. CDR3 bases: TGTGCCAGCTCACCACTAGCGAGGACCGGGGAGCTGTTTTTT.

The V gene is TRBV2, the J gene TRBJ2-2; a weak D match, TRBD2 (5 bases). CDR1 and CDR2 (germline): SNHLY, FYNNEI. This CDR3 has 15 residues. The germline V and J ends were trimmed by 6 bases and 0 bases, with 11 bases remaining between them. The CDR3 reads CASSPMGANTGELFF. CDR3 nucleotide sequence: TGTGCCAGCAGCCCTATGGGAGCGAACACCGGGGAGCTGTTTTTT.

CDR3 protein: CATSRGVAGVSYNEQFF. Written as DNA, the CDR3 is TGTGCCACCAGCAGGGGGGTAGCGGGAGTGTCCTACAATGAGCAGTTCTTC. The chain has TRBV15 and TRBJ2-1; TRBD2 agrees at 9 bases. The ends lost 3 bases at V and 1 base at J; junction bases unmatched: 7. CDR3 length: 17 amino acids. Looked up from germline, CDR1 is LNHNV and CDR2 is YYDKDF (reference sequence).

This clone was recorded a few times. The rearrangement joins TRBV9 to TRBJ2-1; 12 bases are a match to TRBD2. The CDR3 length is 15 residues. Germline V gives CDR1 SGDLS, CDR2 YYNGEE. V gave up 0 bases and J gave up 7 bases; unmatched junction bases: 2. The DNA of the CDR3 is TGTGCCAGCAGCGTAGAAGGGACTAGCGGGAATGAGCAGTTCTTC. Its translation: CASSVEGTSGNEQFF.

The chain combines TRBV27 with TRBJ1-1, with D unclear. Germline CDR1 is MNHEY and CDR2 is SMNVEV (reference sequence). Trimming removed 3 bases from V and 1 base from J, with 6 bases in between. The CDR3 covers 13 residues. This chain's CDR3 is CASSFVANTEAFF. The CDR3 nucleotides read TGTGCCAGCAGTTTTGTGGCGAACACTGAAGCTTTCTTT.